A single sample is the source of the 8 T cell receptor beta chains below, sequenced in a study of blood T cells in healthy people across ages. The second PCR ran roughly 6 to 11 cycles with a sample-barcoded 5' primer and J-beta primers. Using its own MiXCR run on the 5' RACE reads, TCRdb lists one record per CDR3 protein. The sample consists of approximately 2,000,000 distinct CDR3 sequences, 39% of them appearing once. Sequencing was done on a sample of blood. These receptors were collected from a human donor in good health.

The chain employs TRBV28 and TRBJ2-7, with 11 bases fitting TRBD2. The CDR3 is made up of 17 amino acids. V was pared by 6 bases and J by 0 bases, with 10 bases of the junction left unmatched. Germline CDR1 reads MDHEN; CDR2 reads SYDVKM. This chain's CDR3 is CASRPTSGGPSSYEQYF. The CDR3 DNA reads as TGTGCCAGCAGGCCCACTAGCGGGGGACCGAGCTCCTACGAGCAGTACTTC.

This clonotype was seen only a few times. The chain carries TRBV20-1 and TRBJ2-3, with a possible D match to TRBD1 (5 bases). V lost 6 bases and J lost 9, with 22 bases in between. Germline CDR1 reads DFQATT; CDR2 reads SNEGSKA (reference sequence). The CDR3 loop spans 14 amino acids. The CDR3 loop reads CSARFRVGVGTQYF. CDR3 DNA sequence: TGCAGTGCCCGCTTCAGGGTAGGGGTGGGGACGCAGTATTTT.

The chain is built from TRBV28 and TRBJ1-1, with 7 bases matching TRBD1. Germline assignment: CDR1 MDHEN and CDR2 SYDVKM. The length of the CDR3 is 16 residues. The junction had 12 bases not matched to a gene; V was cut back by 6 bases and J by 2 bases. The CDR3 bases are TGTGCCAGCAGAAAGGACAGGAGCCTACCAAACACTGAAGCTTTCTTT. This gives the protein CASRKDRSLPNTEAFF.

There are a few counts of this clonotype. This CDR3 reads CASSRSGGAYNEQFF. CDR3 DNA sequence: TGTGCCAGCAGCCGTAGCGGGGGGGCATACAATGAGCAGTTCTTC. The rearrangement links TRBV7-6 to TRBJ2-1; 11 positions agree with TRBD2. V lost 5 bases, J lost 4 bases, and 4 bases stayed unmatched. Germline-derived CDR1 and CDR2 are SGHVS and FNYEAQ. This CDR3 spans 15 amino acids. Full variable domain (outside the CDR3, taken from reference TRBV7-6 and TRBJ2-1): GAGVSQSPRYKVTKRGQDVALRCDPISGHVSLYWYRQALGQGPEFLTYFNYEAQQDKSGLPNDRFSAERPEGSISTLTIQRTEQRDSAMYRCASSRSGGAYNEQFFGPGTRLTVL.

The genes are TRBV29-1 and TRBJ2-2, with TRBD1 identical over 9 bases. The J segment lost 5 bases and the V segment lost 6 bases, leaving 7 bases of the junction unmatched. Germline loops: CDR1 SQVTM, CDR2 ANQGSEA. The CDR3 length is 14 residues. CDR3 in DNA: TGCAGCGTCAAACAGGGGGCGCGGACCGGGGAGCTGTTTTTT. Its translation is CSVKQGARTGELFF.

The chain joins TRBV5-5 to TRBJ2-1; 9 bases line up with TRBD1. From germline, CDR1 is SGHKS and CDR2 YYEKEE (reference sequence). This CDR3 has 17 residues. With 4 bases clipped from V and 10 bases from J, the junction kept 18 bases outside the gene matches. The CDR3 nucleotides are TGTGCCAGCAGCCCGAGGACAGGGGAGACCAATGTGGGGGAGCAGTTCTTC. Translation gives CASSPRTGETNVGEQFF.

The V and J genes are TRBV20-1 and TRBJ2-1; either TRBD1 or TRBD2 may fit D (5 bases each). Germline assignment: CDR1 DFQATT and CDR2 SNEGSKA (reference sequence). V was pared by 5 bases and J by 15 bases, with 20 bases between. CDR3 size: 12 residues. The CDR3 loop reads CSARKPGPELFF. For the CDR3, the DNA is TGCAGTGCTCGCAAACCGGGACCGGAGTTGTTCTTC.

V gene TRBV27 combines with J gene TRBJ1-2, with 8 bases fitting TRBD1. The CDR3 extends over 14 amino acids. Germline trimming cut 5 bases from V and 6 bases from J; bases unmatched to any gene: 8. CDR1 is MNHEY, CDR2 SMNVEV, per germline (reference sequence). The CDR3 DNA reads TGTGCCAGCAGTCCGCGGACAGGGAGGGATGGCTACACCTTC. Translating gives CASSPRTGRDGYTF.